Each of the 32 T cell receptor beta chains below was sequenced from the same sample in a study of T cells after yellow fever vaccination (dated 2019 in TCRdb). This specimen's treatment or condition label, per the study, means: live attenuated yellow fever vaccine strain. Libraries were constructed by 5' RACE. The sequencing machine was an Illumina NovaSeq 6000. Clones were called with MiXCR by TCRdb after fastp trimmed the public reads at Q25, and only in-frame beta chains were retained. Each entry is one CDR3 protein sequence, shown with its most common DNA and genes. Across this sample there are 300,000 to 350,000 distinct CDR3 sequences, with 3.5% to 5% seen only once. The ten largest clonotypes hold approximately 19% of the sample. Sequencing was performed on PBMCs, taken 15 days after the yellow fever booster vaccination. These receptors were taken from a man younger than 35 who received the YFV17D yellow fever vaccine.

A few counts support this clonotype. The V gene is TRBV5-1, the J gene TRBJ2-5, with D unresolved. V lost 0 bases and J 5 bases, leaving 11 bases between the germline ends. The CDR3 has 14 residues. CDR1 and CDR2 (germline): SGHRS, YFSETQ. The CDR3, as DNA: TGCGCCAGCAGCTTGGGTATGGTCCGGGAGACCCAGTACTTC. Its translation is CASSLGMVRETQYF.

The chain has TRBV6-2 or TRBV6-3 and TRBJ1-2; unclear D gene. CDR3 length: 14 residues. Trimming removed 0 bases at V and 4 bases at J, with 9 bases between. CDR1 is MNHEY, CDR2 SVGEGT, per germline. The CDR3 nucleotides are TGTGCCAGCAGTTACTCGAGACACCTCTATGGCTACACCTTC. Encoded protein: CASSYSRHLYGYTF.

The chain is built from TRBV24-1 and TRBJ2-1, with D tentatively TRBD1 (6 bases). CDR3 length: 12 residues. V lost 6 bases and J 7 bases, leaving 9 bases between the germline ends. Germline assignment: CDR1 KGHDR and CDR2 SFDVKD. In DNA, the CDR3 is TGTGCCACCAGTTATAGGGGGAATGAGCAGTTCTTC. This sequence encodes CATSYRGNEQFF.

The rearrangement uses TRBV20-1 and TRBJ2-3; D is possibly TRBD2 (7 bases). The CDR3 consists of 15 residues. CDR1 and CDR2 (germline): DFQATT, SNEGSKA (reference sequence). V lost 0 bases and J lost 1, with 11 bases in between. The CDR3 nucleotides are TGCAGTGCTAGAGACGGGGGGCTCGGCACAGATACGCAGTATTTT. This encodes CSARDGGLGTDTQYF.

This clonotype was picked up a small number of times. The rearrangement joins TRBV4-1 to TRBJ1-3, with D unresolved. Deletions cut 4 bases from V and 2 bases from J, with 12 bases between. The germline CDR1 and CDR2 sequences are MGHRA and YSYEKL. This CDR3 region has 15 residues. Here the CDR3 reads CASSPIERTGNTIYF. In nucleotides, the CDR3 is TGCGCCAGCAGCCCTATAGAGAGGACTGGAAACACCATATATTTT.

This clonotype was counted between two and nine times. The genes are TRBV28 and TRBJ2-5; the D is unclear. Germline-derived CDR1 and CDR2 are MDHEN and SYDVKM. V was cut by 6 bases and J by 3 bases, with 5 bases left in between. This CDR3 contains 11 residues. Here the CDR3 reads CASRVEETQYF. DNA of the CDR3: TGTGCCAGCAGGGTGGAAGAGACCCAGTACTTC.

The chain employs TRBV25-1 and TRBJ2-2; possible D gene TRBD1, 5 bases. Germline loops: CDR1 MGHDK, CDR2 SYGVNS. V shed 7 bases and J shed 0 bases, with 9 bases lying between them. This CDR3 has 14 amino acids. The CDR3 DNA follows: TGTGCCAGCATGGGGCATACGAACACCGGGGAGCTGTTTTTT. Protein sequence: CASMGHTNTGELFF.

This clonotype turned up a few times. This chain links TRBV10-3 with TRBJ2-1, with 10 bases fitting TRBD1. The ends lost 4 bases at V and 5 bases at J; junction bases unmatched: 2. Per germline, CDR1 ENHRY and CDR2 SYGVKD. This CDR3 spans 14 amino acids. In DNA, the CDR3 is TGTGCCATCAGTGTGGGACAGGGGAACAATGAGCAGTTCTTC. Amino acids: CAISVGQGNNEQFF.

In DNA form, the CDR3 reads TGTGCCAGCACGACTACGGGCTTGGGTCAGCCCCAGCATTTT. It specifies CASTTTGLGQPQHF. The gene calls are TRBV18 and TRBJ1-5; D is unclear. Germline CDR1 reads KGHSH; CDR2 reads LQKENI. This CDR3 is 14 amino acids long. Trimming shortened V by 8 bases and J by 6 bases, and 17 bases separated the two germline ends.

In its sample, this clonotype was seen many times. V and J are TRBV6-5 and TRBJ1-2, with 9 bases that match TRBD1. The germline V gene has CDR1 MNHEY and CDR2 SVGAGI. The CDR3 extends over 17 amino acids. The V gene end was trimmed by 0 bases and the J gene end by 2 bases; junction bases not matched to a gene: 7. CDR3 sequence (DNA): TGTGCCAGCAGTTACTCTAACAGGGGGCAATTAAACTATGGCTACACCTTC. Protein sequence: CASSYSNRGQLNYGYTF.

This rearrangement joins TRBV20-1 to TRBJ1-3, with 7 nucleotides matching TRBD1. With 6 bases clipped from V and 4 bases from J, the junction kept 9 bases outside the gene matches. There are 14 residues in the CDR3. From germline, CDR1 is DFQATT and CDR2 SNEGSKA (reference sequence). CDR3 nucleotides: TGCAGTGCCGTCGACAGGGACCCCGGAAACACCATATATTTT. Encoded protein: CSAVDRDPGNTIYF.

Turning to this clonotype: With a much larger clone just one base away, this may be a read error. CDR3 sequence reads: CASNEGSNIQYF. CDR3 sequence (DNA): TGTGCCAGCAACGAGGGCAGTAACATTCAGTACTTC. The rearrangement joins TRBV28 to TRBJ2-4, with D possibly being TRBD2 (5 bases). Trimming cost V 7 bases and J 7 bases, with 11 bases left between them. The V gene's germline CDR1 is MDHEN and CDR2 SYDVKM. This CDR3 spans 12 amino acids.

There are a few counts of this clonotype. The CDR3 DNA is TGTGCCACCAGTGATCCTCGACAGTCTAACTATGGCTACACCTTC. Residues: CATSDPRQSNYGYTF. This rearrangement joins TRBV24-1 to TRBJ1-2; maybe TRBD1 (5 bases). The germline V gene encodes CDR1 KGHDR and CDR2 SFDVKD. The CDR3 contains 15 residues. Trimming took 3 bases from V and 0 from J, leaving 10 bases between them.

This clonotype has just a few counts. The chain joins TRBV4-2 to TRBJ1-2; D call uncertain. V shed 0 bases and J shed 2 bases, with 10 bases lying between them. This CDR3 has 15 amino acids. Germline-derived CDR1 and CDR2 are LGHNA and YNFKEQ. Here the CDR3 DNA reads TGTGCCAGCAGCCAAGACCCGGCCCGAAACTATGGCTACACCTTC. Translation: CASSQDPARNYGYTF.

This clonotype came up a few times. The rearrangement joins TRBV18 to TRBJ2-5; no clear D gene. The V end was cut by 2 bases, the J end by 1 base, with 14 bases between. The CDR3 is made up of 16 amino acids. CDR1 is KGHSH, CDR2 LQKENI, per germline. The CDR3 here is CASSPNLRASQETQYF. CDR3 DNA: TGTGCCAGCTCACCAAATCTTCGGGCCTCCCAAGAGACCCAGTACTTC.

The table lists this clonotype with many counts. The chain's CDR3 is CASSLETGGHLHF. In DNA, the CDR3 is TGTGCCAGCAGTCTCGAGACAGGGGGACACCTCCACTTT. The chain couples TRBV27 to TRBJ1-6; TRBD1 agrees at 9 bases. The CDR3 spans 13 residues. The germline V gene has CDR1 MNHEY and CDR2 SMNVEV (reference sequence). The V and J ends lost 5 bases and 15 bases, in that order; junction bases with no gene match: 8.

This clonotype came up a few times. The chain couples TRBV7-2 to TRBJ2-7; possibly TRBD2 for D (6 bases). The CDR3 is made up of 12 amino acids. V dropped 2 bases and J dropped 7 bases, with 9 bases sitting between them. The germline gives CDR1 SGHTA, CDR2 FQGNSA. CDR3 amino acids: CASSLYGGEQYF. The CDR3 bases are TGTGCCAGCAGCTTATACGGGGGAGAGCAGTACTTC.

At least ten counts were recorded for this clonotype. The V gene is TRBV29-1, the J gene TRBJ2-7; TRBD1 is a possible D gene (6 bases). Germline CDR1 SQVTM, CDR2 ANQGSEA. Trimming took off 2 bases at V and 2 bases at J, with 10 bases between the two ends. CDR3 length: 13 amino acids. This CDR3 reads CSVELGTPYEQYF. The CDR3 DNA is TGCAGCGTTGAACTCGGGACACCCTACGAGCAGTACTTC.

A few counts support this clonotype. The chain combines TRBV18 with TRBJ1-5; 8 bases are shared with TRBD1. J gave up 7 bases and V 3 bases, and 5 bases lay outside the gene matches. This CDR3 has 14 amino acids. Germline V gives CDR1 KGHSH, CDR2 LQKENI. CDR3 amino acids: CASSPGTGQQPQHF. The CDR3 nucleotides are TGTGCCAGCTCACCCGGGACAGGACAACAGCCCCAGCATTTT.

This clonotype was recorded many times. J is TRBJ2-7 and V is TRBV25-1; tentative D call: TRBD1 (5 bases). Germline CDR1 is MGHDK and CDR2 is SYGVNS. Trimming took 8 bases from V and 7 from J, leaving 12 bases between them. This CDR3 spans 11 amino acids. CDR3 residues: CASQRAGEQYF. CDR3 bases: TGTGCCAGCCAAAGGGCAGGGGAGCAGTACTTC.

This clonotype showed up many times. The chain has TRBV7-6 and TRBJ2-3; D not certain. The CDR3 is 12 residues long. The V and J ends lost 4 bases and 2 bases respectively, with 4 bases between them. Germline V lookup: CDR1 SGHVS, CDR2 FNYEAQ. CDR3 DNA: TGTGCCAGCAGCTCCTACACAGATACGCAGTATTTT. Translated: CASSSYTDTQYF.

This clonotype was counted ten times or more. The chain links TRBV5-1 to TRBJ1-6; D is ambiguous. Germline values: CDR1 SGHRS, CDR2 YFSETQ. V was clipped by 5 bases and J by 3 bases, with 15 bases between them. CDR3 length: 16 residues. CDR3 loop: CASSLSRADYNSPLHF. In DNA form, the CDR3 reads TGCGCCAGCAGTCTTTCTAGGGCCGACTATAATTCACCCCTCCACTTT. The whole variable domain, filled in from reference TRBV5-1 and TRBJ1-6, reads KAGVTQTPRYLIKTRGQQVTLSCSPISGHRSVSWYQQTPGQGLQFLFEYFSETQRNKGNFPGRFSGRQFSNSRSEMNVSTLELGDSALYLCASSLSRADYNSPLHFGNGTRLTVT.

This clonotype showed up many times. This chain links TRBV5-4 with TRBJ1-1, with D perhaps TRBD1 (6 bases). Germline CDR1 is SGHNT and CDR2 is YYREEE (reference sequence). The CDR3 runs to 12 residues. Trimming stripped 4 bases from V and 9 bases from J, with 13 bases between. In DNA form, the CDR3 reads TGTGCCAGCAGCCCTGGACAGAATAAAGCTTTCTTT. This sequence encodes CASSPGQNKAFF.

The chain combines TRBV7-9 with TRBJ2-1, with D hard to call. V was shortened by 5 bases and J by 0 bases, with 14 bases between the two germline ends. The CDR3 runs to 16 residues. The germline CDR1 and CDR2 sequences are SEHNR and FQNEAQ (reference sequence). The CDR3 coding sequence is TGTGCCAGCAGCATCCTAGACGCCATCTCCTACAATGAGCAGTTCTTC. It encodes CASSILDAISYNEQFF.

This clonotype appeared many times. The V and J genes are TRBV6-2 or TRBV6-3 and TRBJ2-1, with a tentative D call TRBD2 (5 bases). Germline CDR1 is MNHEY and CDR2 is SVGEGT. Trimming shortened V by 6 bases and J by 4 bases, and 19 bases separated the two germline ends. This CDR3 is built from 16 residues. The CDR3 reads CASRGGTDIFYNEQFF. The CDR3 DNA follows: TGTGCCAGCAGAGGAGGTACAGACATCTTTTACAATGAGCAGTTCTTC.

The sample holds a few counts of this clonotype. V and J are TRBV20-1 and TRBJ2-1; 10 bases align to TRBD2. The CDR3 is 14 residues long. The V gene end was trimmed by 6 bases and the J gene end by 0 bases; junction bases not matched to a gene: 2. Germline CDR1 and CDR2: DFQATT and SNEGSKA (reference sequence). The CDR3 nucleotides read TGCAGTGCCTCTAGCGGGAGCTCCTACAATGAGCAGTTCTTC. Residues: CSASSGSSYNEQFF.

This clonotype has ten or more counts. This chain joins TRBV12-3 or TRBV12-4 and TRBJ2-7; unclear D gene. The V end lost 3 bases, the J end lost 2 bases, and 8 bases lay between the germline ends. The CDR3 spans 13 residues. The CDR3 DNA is TGTGCCAGCAGTTTTGGGGATACCTACGAGCAGTACGTC. The encoded protein is CASSFGDTYEQYV.

This clonotype has just a few counts. The chain carries TRBV5-1 and TRBJ2-3, with a tentative D call TRBD1 (5 bases). Germline V CDR1 and CDR2: SGHRS, YFSETQ. The V end was cut by 3 bases, the J end by 2 bases, with 13 bases between. The CDR3 is made up of 15 amino acids. This chain's CDR3 is CASSSWAGSTDTQYF. The CDR3 nucleotides are TGCGCCAGCAGCTCCTGGGCAGGGTCCACAGATACGCAGTATTTT.

This clonotype was seen at least ten times. The chain carries TRBV7-2 and TRBJ2-1; TRBD1 aligns across 8 bases. CDR3 length: 18 amino acids. Germline assignment: CDR1 SGHTA and CDR2 FQGNSA. The junction had 13 bases not matched to a gene; V was cut back by 1 base and J by 5 bases. For the CDR3, the DNA is TGTGCCAGCAGCTTAGAATCAGGTCGTTGGACAGGGAACAATGAGCAGTTCTTC. Amino acids: CASSLESGRWTGNNEQFF.

This clonotype appeared many times. The chain employs TRBV20-1 and TRBJ2-1; 9 bases agree with TRBD2. The CDR3 totals 18 residues. J lost 0 bases, V lost 4 bases, and 13 bases had no gene match. Germline assignment: CDR1 DFQATT and CDR2 SNEGSKA (reference sequence). DNA for the CDR3: TGCAGTGCTATCGAGATAGCGGGGGTTACGAGCTCCTACAATGAGCAGTTCTTC. Its protein product is CSAIEIAGVTSSYNEQFF.

The table lists this clonotype with many counts. This rearrangement joins TRBV7-9 to TRBJ1-1; tentative D call: TRBD1 (5 bases). V gave up 11 bases and J gave up 8 bases, with 12 bases separating them. CDR1 is SEHNR, CDR2 FQNEAQ, per germline (reference sequence). The CDR3 runs to 10 residues. The CDR3 DNA reads as TGTGCCGGTGGGGCGGCCGAAGCTTTCTTT. Translation: CAGGAAEAFF.

The chain employs TRBV27 and TRBJ2-5; D is uncertain. V dropped 5 bases and J dropped 5 bases, with 15 bases sitting between them. The CDR3 has 14 residues. Germline V gives CDR1 MNHEY, CDR2 SMNVEV (reference sequence). The CDR3 sequence is CASSPSVARETQYF. The CDR3 DNA reads as TGTGCCAGCAGTCCCTCGGTGGCCCGGGAGACCCAGTACTTC.